This is a list of T cell receptor beta chains from one sample in a study of blood T cells in healthy people across ages. One entry per CDR3 protein, called by TCRdb with MiXCR from the 5' RACE reads. The data show fewer than 2,000,000 distinct CDR3 sequences, about two fifths seen once. Sequencing was done on a sample of blood. Every receptor here comes from a human donor in good health. CDR3s include the opening cysteine and the closing phenylalanine or tryptophan. D genes are given only for firm matches. Clone size is stated in some rows and not others, as once, few, many or a class when expanded.

clone_size: few; j_call: TRBJ2-7; d_call: TRBD1; v_call: TRBV4-1; cdr3_nt: TGCGCCAGCAGCCCTATGGGACAGGGGGCAGACGAGCAGTACTTC; cdr3_aa: CASSPMGQGADEQYF
clone_size: few; j_call: TRBJ2-7; d_call: -; v_call: TRBV7-9; cdr3_nt: TGTGCCAGCAGCTTAGCGCGGGTTGATTTCAGGGGCGAGCAGTACTTC; cdr3_aa: CASSLARVDFRGEQYF
clone_size: many; j_call: TRBJ2-3; d_call: TRBD1; v_call: TRBV7-8; cdr3_nt: TGTGCCAGCAGCCGCGGGACAGGCTGGGCCGATACGCAGTATTTT; cdr3_aa: CASSRGTGWADTQYF
clone_size: many; j_call: TRBJ2-1; d_call: TRBD2; v_call: TRBV5-1; cdr3_nt: TGCGCCAGCAGCCCCACGGTCAGCGGGGGGGTTGCTGAGCAGTTCTTC; cdr3_aa: CASSPTVSGGVAEQFF
clone_size: few; j_call: TRBJ2-1; d_call: TRBD2; v_call: TRBV7-9; cdr3_nt: TGTGCCAGCAGCTGGGCCCGGGGGGGCCTCTACAATGAGCAGTTCTTC; cdr3_aa: CASSWARGGLYNEQFF
clone_size: few; j_call: TRBJ1-2; d_call: -; v_call: TRBV4-3; cdr3_nt: TGCGCCAGCAGCCAAGATTTTGGGGGGGGGCGCGGGGGCTATGGCTACACCTTC; cdr3_aa: CASSQDFGGGRGGYGYTF
clone_size: few; j_call: TRBJ1-2; d_call: -; v_call: TRBV12-3/TRBV12-4; cdr3_nt: TGTGCCAGCAGTATAGGACAGTACTACACCTTC; cdr3_aa: CASSIGQYYTF
clone_size: -; j_call: TRBJ2-1; d_call: TRBD2; v_call: TRBV20-1; cdr3_nt: TGCAGTGCTAGCCTGGCGGGGGGGCCGATCTATGAGCAGTTCTTC; cdr3_aa: CSASLAGGPIYEQFF
clone_size: -; j_call: TRBJ1-2; d_call: -; v_call: TRBV4-3; cdr3_nt: TGCGCCAGCAGCCAAGATCATACGCCCAACTATGGCTACACCTTC; cdr3_aa: CASSQDHTPNYGYTF
clone_size: few; j_call: TRBJ1-2; d_call: -; v_call: TRBV20-1; cdr3_nt: TGCAGTGCCGAAGGACCATCTGAGAGCTCCACCTTC; cdr3_aa: CSAEGPSESSTF
clone_size: -; j_call: TRBJ1-5; d_call: -; v_call: TRBV2; cdr3_nt: TGTGCCAGCAGAATCGGCGGATCGGGCAATCAGCCCCAGCATTTT; cdr3_aa: CASRIGGSGNQPQHF
clone_size: many; j_call: TRBJ1-5; d_call: -; v_call: TRBV7-9; cdr3_nt: TGTGCCAGCAGCTTAGCGGATCAGCCCCAGCATTTT; cdr3_aa: CASSLADQPQHF
clone_size: few; j_call: TRBJ2-5; d_call: -; v_call: TRBV12-3/TRBV12-4; cdr3_nt: TGTGCCAGCACGGGGCTAGAGACCCAGTACTTC; cdr3_aa: CASTGLETQYF
clone_size: -; j_call: TRBJ1-5; d_call: -; v_call: TRBV7-9; cdr3_nt: TGTGCCAGCAGCTTAGGGGGGTTGGGCAATCAGCCCCAGCATTTT; cdr3_aa: CASSLGGLGNQPQHF
clone_size: few; j_call: TRBJ1-4; d_call: -; v_call: TRBV7-9; cdr3_nt: TGTGCCAGCAGCCCGCTATTGTCAACTAATGAAAAACTGTTTTTT; cdr3_aa: CASSPLLSTNEKLFF
clone_size: once; j_call: TRBJ2-7; d_call: -; v_call: TRBV4-1; cdr3_nt: TGCGCCAGCAGCTCAAAGGGTCTAAGCTCCTACGAGCAGTACTTC; cdr3_aa: CASSSKGLSSYEQYF
clone_size: few; j_call: TRBJ2-7; d_call: -; v_call: TRBV20-1; cdr3_nt: TGCAGCGCCTCGGGGGCGGGTCACTCCTACGAGCAGTACTTC; cdr3_aa: CSASGAGHSYEQYF
clone_size: few; j_call: TRBJ2-7; d_call: -; v_call: TRBV20-1; cdr3_nt: TGCAGTGCTAGCCGGGACACCAGCTCCTACGAGCAGTACTTC; cdr3_aa: CSASRDTSSYEQYF
clone_size: -; j_call: TRBJ1-5; d_call: TRBD1; v_call: TRBV6-6; cdr3_nt: TGTGCCAGCACTAAAGGGGCAGGGGGGCAGCCCCAGCATTTT; cdr3_aa: CASTKGAGGQPQHF
clone_size: few; j_call: TRBJ2-1; d_call: -; v_call: TRBV7-2; cdr3_nt: TGTGCCAGCAGCTTAGGGGGTTCCAGGGCCTATGAGCAGTTCTTC; cdr3_aa: CASSLGGSRAYEQFF
clone_size: -; j_call: TRBJ1-1; d_call: -; v_call: TRBV29-1; cdr3_nt: TGCAGCGTTGAATCGGCCTCGAACACTGAAGCTTTCTTT; cdr3_aa: CSVESASNTEAFF
clone_size: -; j_call: TRBJ1-1; d_call: -; v_call: TRBV29-1; cdr3_nt: TGCAGCGGACGGTTGGACACTGAAGCTTTCTTT; cdr3_aa: CSGRLDTEAFF
clone_size: -; j_call: TRBJ2-1; d_call: -; v_call: TRBV7-9; cdr3_nt: TGTGCCAGCAGCGTTATTTTAAGAAGACAGTACAATGAGCAGTTCTTC; cdr3_aa: CASSVILRRQYNEQFF
clone_size: once; j_call: TRBJ2-7; d_call: -; v_call: TRBV20-1; cdr3_nt: TGCAGTAGCTCTCCGGGATCTAGCTCCTACGAGCAGTACTTC; cdr3_aa: CSSSPGSSSYEQYF
clone_size: few; j_call: TRBJ1-3; d_call: -; v_call: TRBV9; cdr3_nt: TGTGCCAGCAGCCCTCGGGACATCTCTGGAAACACCATATATTTT; cdr3_aa: CASSPRDISGNTIYF
clone_size: once; j_call: TRBJ1-2; d_call: -; v_call: TRBV15; cdr3_nt: TGTGCCACCAGCTCCCAGGGCGAGGGAAGGGGGTATGGCTACACCTTC; cdr3_aa: CATSSQGEGRGYGYTF
clone_size: -; j_call: TRBJ2-3; d_call: -; v_call: TRBV25-1; cdr3_nt: TGTGCCAGCAGTGAACAGCTTGGCGGGAGCACAGATACGCAGTATTTT; cdr3_aa: CASSEQLGGSTDTQYF